A single sample is the source of the 12 T cell receptor beta chains below, sequenced in a study of blood T cell repertoires in COVID-19. Data came from immunoSEQ multiplex PCR; TCRdb stores just in-frame clones and leaves some out. The sample consists of approximately 61,000 clones, 75% to 85% of them appearing once. Sequencing was carried out using peripheral blood. The receptors were sampled from a man aged 50 to 60 with COVID-19, enrolled during active disease.

This chain joins TRBV5-6 and TRBJ2-7; 9 bases fit TRBD1. The CDR3 extends over 15 amino acids. In germline, CDR1 is SGHDT, CDR2 YYEEEE. Germline trimming cut 5 bases from V and 3 bases from J; bases unmatched to any gene: 9. CDR3 nucleotide sequence: TGTGCCAGCAGTCCCACAGGGGGCAATTACTACGAGCAGTACTTC. Protein sequence: CASSPTGGNYYEQYF.

Only a few counts were recorded for this clone. The germline gene is not matched at one end of the junction; a read error may be the cause. V usage is TRBV7-7 and J usage is TRBJ2-7; 8 bases are shared with TRBD2. The CDR3 loop spans 18 amino acids. Germline-derived CDR1 and CDR2 are SSHAT and FNYEAQ (reference sequence). Written as DNA, the CDR3 is TGTGCTAGCAGCTTAGGAAGCACTCTAGCGGGTCTTACCTACGAGCAGTACTTC. Translation: CASSLGSTLAGLTYEQYF.

This clone was found once. The chain recombines TRBV30 with TRBJ2-6, with a possible D match to TRBD1 (6 bases). V shed 3 bases and J shed 0 bases, with 9 bases lying between them. This CDR3 spans 15 amino acids. Per the germline V gene, CDR1 is GTSNPN and CDR2 is SVGIG (reference sequence). Written as DNA, the CDR3 is TGTGCCTGGAGGACAGGTGGCTCTGGGGCCAACGTCCTGACTTTC. This encodes CAWRTGGSGANVLTF. Using reference TRBV30 and TRBJ2-6 for the parts outside the CDR3, the full variable domain is SQTIHQWPATLVQPVGSPLSLECTVEGTSNPNLYWYRQAAGRGLQLLFYSVGIGQISSEVPQNLSASRPQDRQFILSSKKLLLSDSGFYLCAWRTGGSGANVLTFGAGSRLTVL.

This rearrangement joins TRBV5-6 to TRBJ1-5; 8 bases are shared with TRBD1. The germline V gene has CDR1 SGHDT and CDR2 YYEEEE. The CDR3 length is 19 residues. Losses at the gene ends were 4 bases for V and 0 bases for J; bases not matched to a gene: 15. The CDR3 region has the DNA TGTGCCAGCAGCCGACGGGGGACAGGAGGCTTTTATAGCAATCAGCCCCAGCATTTT. Translating it yields CASSRRGTGGFYSNQPQHF.

The genes are TRBV5-1 and TRBJ2-3; D is unclear. Deletions cut 7 bases from V and 2 bases from J, with 14 bases between. Looked up from germline, CDR1 is SGHRS and CDR2 is YFSETQ. The length of the CDR3 is 14 residues. For the CDR3, the DNA is TGCGCCAGCGCCTTATCCGCCTACACAGATACGCAGTATTTT. It is translated as CASALSAYTDTQYF.

Written as DNA, the CDR3 is TGTGCCAGCAGACAGGGGGTAAATTCACCCCTCCACTTT. This sequence encodes CASRQGVNSPLHF. The chain combines TRBV3-1 (or the pseudogene TRBV3-2) with TRBJ1-6; 8 bases align to TRBD1. Germline V gene lookup returns CDR1 LGHDT and CDR2 YNNKEL (reference sequence). J gave up 7 bases and V 6 bases, and 2 bases lay outside the gene matches. The CDR3 has 13 amino acids.

The J gene is TRBJ2-3, the V gene TRBV19; TRBD2 is a possible D gene (6 bases). Germline V gene data show CDR1 as LNHDA and CDR2 as SQIVND (reference sequence). This CDR3 comprises 15 residues. The V end was cut by 7 bases, the J end by 1 base, with 15 bases between. The CDR3 is CASTISGLRTDTQYF. The CDR3 nucleotides read TGTGCCAGTACAATATCGGGACTTCGCACAGATACGCAGTATTTT.

The CDR3 protein is CASSRAADSSYNEQFF. DNA for the CDR3: TGCGCCAGCAGCCGGGCAGCGGACAGCTCCTACAATGAGCAGTTCTTC. The chain employs TRBV4-3 and TRBJ2-1; a weak D match, TRBD1 (6 bases). This CDR3 has 16 amino acids. CDR1 and CDR2 (germline): LGHNA, YSLEER. Trimming removed 4 bases at V and 0 bases at J, with 13 bases between.

The J gene is TRBJ2-5, the V gene TRBV2; D might be TRBD2 (6 bases). The V gene's germline CDR1 is SNHLY and CDR2 FYNNEI. The CDR3 covers 12 residues. Deletions cut 3 bases from V and 4 bases from J, with 6 bases between. The CDR3 DNA reads as TGTGCCAGCAGTGAGGAGGGAGAGACCCAGTACTTC. Its protein is CASSEEGETQYF.

The rearrangement joins TRBV15 to TRBJ1-1; 10 bases agree with TRBD1. The germline V gene encodes CDR1 LNHNV and CDR2 YYDKDF (reference sequence). V gave up 0 bases and J gave up 7 bases; unmatched junction bases: 8. This CDR3 is 16 amino acids long. The CDR3 spells CATSREWDRGFYEAFF. In nucleotides, the CDR3 is TGTGCCACCAGCAGAGAGTGGGACAGGGGTTTTTATGAAGCTTTCTTT.

This clone was counted between two and nine times. The chain combines TRBV2 with TRBJ2-5; D gene uncertain. The CDR3 is 10 amino acids. V gave up 1 base and J gave up 10 bases, with 4 bases separating them. Per germline, CDR1 SNHLY and CDR2 FYNNEI. The CDR3 nucleotides are TGTGCCAGCAGTGAAGGTATCCAGTACTTC. Protein: CASSEGIQYF.

This clone was observed once. V is TRBV30 and J is TRBJ1-3; possibly TRBD1 for D (5 bases). CDR3 length equals 13 residues. Germline assignment: CDR1 GTSNPN and CDR2 SVGIG (reference sequence). Trimming removed 5 bases at V and 9 bases at J, with 17 bases between. CDR3 nucleotides: TGTGCCTGGCGAGCCCCAGGGTCGGGCACCATATATTTT. Translated, it gives CAWRAPGSGTIYF.